Following are 16 T cell receptor beta chains from one sample sequenced in a study of CD8 T cell repertoires and HIV-1 epitope variants. Method: immunoSEQ multiplex PCR; TCRdb's copy keeps in-frame clones and lacks some. The sample gives 5,500 or so clones, approximately 65% of which show up once; 43% is in the top ten. Their target antigens are unknown. The material sequenced was cultured CD8+ T cells derived from PBMCs. The receptors stem from a male donor with HIV.

The chain joins TRBV29-1 to TRBJ1-2; TRBD1 is a possible D gene (6 bases). The CDR3 sequence is 14 residues long. The V gene lost 0 bases and the J gene lost 6 bases, with 14 bases spanning the gap. Germline lookup yields CDR1 SQVTM and CDR2 ANQGSEA. The CDR3 loop is CSVEDMGGVDGYTF. The CDR3 DNA reads TGCAGCGTTGAAGATATGGGGGGCGTGGATGGCTACACCTTC.

This sequence joins TRBV28 and TRBJ2-1, with 7 nucleotides matching TRBD2. The germline gives CDR1 MDHEN, CDR2 SYDVKM. Unmatched junction bases numbered 11, after V lost 6 bases and J lost 15 bases. This CDR3 is 12 amino acids long. The CDR3 spells CASSRGSGDGFF. The CDR3 coding sequence is TGTGCCAGCAGCCGGGGGAGCGGGGATGGGTTCTTC. Filled out from reference TRBV28 and TRBJ2-1, the complete variable domain reads DVKVTQSSRYLVKRTGEKVFLECVQDMDHENMFWYRQDPGLGLRLIYFSYDVKMKEKGDIPEGYSVSREKKERFSLILESASTNQTSMYLCASSRGSGDGFFGPGTRLTVL.

V gene TRBV28 combines with J gene TRBJ2-4; a possible D gene is TRBD1 (5 bases). Germline CDR1 is MDHEN and CDR2 is SYDVKM. The length of the CDR3 is 14 residues. The V end was cut by 2 bases, the J end by 7 bases, with 12 bases between. The CDR3: CASSLLGAGNIQYF. CDR3 nucleotide sequence: TGTGCCAGCAGTTTACTGGGCGCAGGGAACATTCAGTACTTC.

This clone has just a few counts. The rearrangement joins TRBV19 to TRBJ2-2, with TRBD1 as a possible D gene (5 bases). CDR1 LNHDA and CDR2 SQIVND come from the germline V gene (reference sequence). The CDR3 loop spans 14 amino acids. The germline V and J ends were trimmed by 1 base and 7 bases, with 10 bases remaining between them. CDR3 coding DNA: TGTGCCAGTAGTATAGGTGAAAGGGGCGGGGAGCTGTTTTTT. Translated: CASSIGERGGELFF.

J is TRBJ1-1 and V is TRBV27; TRBD1 might be the D (6 bases). Germline CDR1 is MNHEY and CDR2 is SMNVEV (reference sequence). The CDR3 sequence is 13 residues long. V shed 6 bases and J shed 7 bases, with 15 bases lying between them. This chain's CDR3 is CASRPQGSGEAFF. The DNA for the CDR3 is TGTGCCAGCAGGCCGCAGGGGAGTGGTGAAGCTTTCTTT.

The chain carries TRBV7-3 and TRBJ2-3; 13 positions match TRBD2. CDR1 and CDR2 (germline): SGHTA, FQGTGA. The CDR3 consists of 16 residues. The J segment lost 4 bases and the V segment lost 4 bases, leaving 5 bases of the junction unmatched. The CDR3 nucleotides read TGTGCCAGCAGCTCCGGACTAGCGGGGGCGGCAGATACGCAGTATTTT. This codes for CASSSGLAGAADTQYF. The full variable domain, completed using reference TRBV7-3 and TRBJ2-3, is GAGVSQTPSNKVTEKGKYVELRCDPISGHTALYWYRQSLGQGPEFLIYFQGTGAADDSGLPNDRFFAVRPEGSVSTLKIQRTERGDSAVYLCASSSGLAGAADTQYFGPGTRLTVL.

The genes are TRBV19 and TRBJ2-1; the D gene is possibly TRBD1 (5 bases). The germline V and J ends were trimmed by 2 bases and 5 bases, with 7 bases remaining between them. CDR1 and CDR2 from the germline V gene are LNHDA and SQIVND (reference sequence). The CDR3 length is 13 residues. This chain's CDR3 is CASSISRDNEQFF. In DNA form, the CDR3 reads TGTGCCAGTAGTATAAGCAGGGACAATGAGCAGTTCTTC.

The chain recombines TRBV11-2 with TRBJ2-3, with D unclear. This CDR3 has 15 amino acids. CDR1 is SGHAT and CDR2 is FQNNGV in the germline V gene. V was cut by 5 bases and J by 2 bases, with 14 bases left in between. CDR3 loop: CASSPSSFDTDTQYF. In DNA, the CDR3 is TGTGCCAGCAGCCCATCCTCCTTTGACACAGATACGCAGTATTTT.

The CDR3 DNA reads as TGTGCCAGCAGTTTATGGGGGGATAGCAACGAGCAGTACTTC. Translating gives CASSLWGDSNEQYF. The rearrangement uses TRBV28 and TRBJ2-7, with D perhaps being TRBD1 or TRBD2 (5 bases each). The V gene's germline CDR1 is MDHEN and CDR2 SYDVKM. The CDR3 has 14 amino acids. Trimming removed 0 bases from V and 5 bases from J, with 11 bases in between.

The chain joins TRBV4-2 to TRBJ2-1; TRBD2 aligns across 7 bases. J gave up 5 bases and V 0 bases, and 16 bases lay outside the gene matches. CDR1 is LGHNA and CDR2 is YNFKEQ in the germline V gene. The CDR3 loop spans 19 amino acids. The CDR3 sequence: CASSQDRGPPSGNNNEQFF. The CDR3 DNA reads as TGTGCCAGCAGCCAAGATCGGGGCCCCCCTAGCGGCAATAACAATGAGCAGTTCTTC.

J is TRBJ1-1 and V is TRBV7-3, with D tentatively TRBD1 (6 bases). The ends were cut back, 3 bases at V and 5 bases at J, with 10 bases in the middle. The V gene's germline CDR1 is SGHTA and CDR2 FQGTGA. This CDR3 comprises 13 residues. The CDR3 region is CASSFSGVTEAFF. DNA for the CDR3: TGTGCCAGCAGCTTCTCAGGGGTAACTGAAGCTTTCTTT.

This chain connects TRBV10-3 to TRBJ1-6, with D possibly TRBD1 on 5 matching bases. Trimming removed 7 bases from V and 7 bases from J, with 11 bases in between. Germline CDR1 ENHRY, CDR2 SYGVKD. The CDR3 runs 13 residues. This chain's CDR3 is CAIKDSSNSPLHF. The CDR3 bases are TGTGCCATCAAAGACAGCTCCAATTCACCCCTCCACTTT.

The chain employs TRBV11-2 and TRBJ2-3; D call uncertain. The length of the CDR3 is 12 residues. The V end lost 6 bases, the J end lost 5 bases, and 9 bases lay between the germline ends. Germline loops: CDR1 SGHAT, CDR2 FQNNGV. DNA of the CDR3: TGTGCCAGCAGTTCGATCGTAGATACGCAGTATTTT. Protein: CASSSIVDTQYF. Using reference TRBV11-2 and TRBJ2-3 for the parts outside the CDR3, the full variable domain is EAGVAQSPRYKIIEKRQSVAFWCNPISGHATLYWYQQILGQGPKLLIQFQNNGVVDDSQLPKDRFSAERLKGVDSTLKIQPAKLEDSAVYLCASSSIVDTQYFGPGTRLTVL.

This clone was observed a handful of times. The V call is TRBV6-5, the J call TRBJ2-2; no definite D call. V was trimmed by 1 base and J by 5 bases, leaving 5 bases between them. In germline, CDR1 is MNHEY, CDR2 SVGAGI. The CDR3 contains 13 residues. For the CDR3, the DNA is TGTGCCAGCAGTTACTACAGTACCGGGGAGCTGTTTTTT. The encoded protein is CASSYYSTGELFF.

This chain uses TRBV5-6 with TRBJ2-7; D not certain. There are 14 residues in the CDR3. Deletions cut 5 bases from V and 2 bases from J, with 14 bases between. Germline V CDR1 and CDR2: SGHDT, YYEEEE. CDR3 sequence reads: CASSSDVSAYEQYF. CDR3 nucleotide sequence: TGTGCCAGCAGTTCAGATGTCTCGGCCTACGAGCAGTACTTC.

V usage is TRBV11-2 and J usage is TRBJ2-7, with a tentative D call TRBD1 (5 bases). CDR3 size: 14 residues. Trimming cost V 1 base and J 1 base, with 8 bases left between them. Germline assignment: CDR1 SGHAT and CDR2 FQNNGV. CDR3 nucleotides: TGTGCCAGCAGCTTAGTAACAGGTTCCTACGAGCAGTACTTC. This gives the protein CASSLVTGSYEQYF.